This T cell receptor beta chain is from a study of blood T cell repertoires in COVID-19. Looking at the study overall: T cells, B-cell-depleted T cells, or PBMCs provided the cDNA or gDNA that served as material.

The V end was cut by 5 bases, the J end by 6 bases, with 17 bases between. The CDR3 consists of 14 residues. Germline-derived CDR1 and CDR2 are LNHDA and SQIVND (reference sequence). The data were produced by immunoSEQ multiplex PCR, yet TCRdb's version contains in-frame clones alone and is incomplete. The sample consists of tens of thousands of clones, 90% of them appearing once. Input material: peripheral blood. The chain uses TRBV19 and TRBJ2-7; D ambiguous. This TCR was sampled from a woman aged 45-65 years in a cohort sampled during active COVID-19. For the CDR3, the DNA is TGTGCCAGTAGTGAGAATTTTTCGTCCGGCGAGCAGTACTTC. Its translation: CASSENFSSGEQYF. The whole variable domain, remainder taken from reference TRBV19 and TRBJ2-7, is DGGITQSPKYLFRKEGQNVTLSCEQNLNHDAMYWYRQDPGQGLRLIYYSQIVNDFQKGDIAEGYSVSREKKESFPLTVTSAQKNPTAFYLCASSENFSSGEQYFGPGTRLTVT.